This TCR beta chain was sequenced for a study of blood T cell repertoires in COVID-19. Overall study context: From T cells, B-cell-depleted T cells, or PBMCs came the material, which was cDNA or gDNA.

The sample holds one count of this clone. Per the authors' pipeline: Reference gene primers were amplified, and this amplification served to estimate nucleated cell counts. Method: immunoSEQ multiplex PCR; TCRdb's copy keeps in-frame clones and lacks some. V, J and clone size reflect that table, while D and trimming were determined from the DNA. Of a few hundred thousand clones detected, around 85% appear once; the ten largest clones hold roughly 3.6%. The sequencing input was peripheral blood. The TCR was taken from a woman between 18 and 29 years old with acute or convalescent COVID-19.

Here the CDR3 reads CASSLYHWTGTTYNEQFF. The CDR3 coding sequence is TGTGCCAGCAGTTTATATCACTGGACAGGGACCACCTACAATGAGCAGTTCTTC. The chain is built from TRBV27 and TRBJ2-1, with 8 bases lining up with TRBD1. Trimming at V came to 1 base and at J to 2 bases, leaving 10 bases not matched to a gene. The CDR3 runs to 18 residues. Germline-derived CDR1 and CDR2 are MNHEY and SMNVEV (reference sequence).